This TCR beta chain was documented in a study of blood T cell repertoires in COVID-19. Study-level background: Acute and convalescent COVID-19 samples came from the United States, Italy and Spain. The cDNA or gDNA used as material had been derived from T cells, B-cell-depleted T cells, or PBMCs.

In the source study's methods: Estimation of nucleated cell counts was performed using reference gene primer amplification. Sequenced by immunoSEQ multiplex PCR; TCRdb stores in-frame clones only, minus some. V, J and clone size are taken as reported in that table, and D and trimming were inferred from the DNA itself. The sample lists 130,000 to 150,000 clones; 80% to 90% were seen once. CDR3 length: 16 residues. Trimming cost V 1 base and J 2 bases; bases outside gene matches: 3. Germline CDR1 is SGHKS and CDR2 is YYEKEE (reference sequence). This chain uses TRBV5-5 with TRBJ2-2, with 9 bases fitting TRBD2. The sequence derives from a woman in her sixties or seventies with active COVID-19. Sequenced material: peripheral blood. The CDR3 reads CASSLRLAVNTGELFF. The CDR3 region has the DNA TGTGCCAGCAGCTTGCGACTAGCGGTTAACACCGGGGAGCTGTTTTTT.